A selection of T cell receptor beta chains follows, all from one sample in a study of T-cell reconstitution after alpha-beta-depleted transplantation in children. TCRdb itself ran the PCR reads through MiXCR, one entry per CDR3 protein. The sample consists of some 600,000 distinct CDR3 sequences, roughly 17% of them appearing once. The specimen was PBMCs from the stem cell graft donor, collected from the stem cell graft. These receptors were taken from a human donor who donated a stem cell graft to a child with acute myeloid leukemia. CDR3s include the opening cysteine and the closing phenylalanine or tryptophan. The D gene is left open where the match is weak. A row's size may be missing; if present it is once, few, many or a size class.

clone_size	v_call	j_call	d_call	cdr3_nt	cdr3_aa
few	TRBV20-1	TRBJ2-3	TRBD2	TGCAGTGCTCGACATAGCGGGGGAGGGAGAGATACGCAGTATTTT	CSARHSGGGRDTQYF
few	TRBV9	TRBJ2-7	NA	TGTGCCAGCAGCAAACAGAACTCCTACGAGCAGTACTTC	CASSKQNSYEQYF
NA	TRBV12-3/TRBV12-4	TRBJ1-3	NA	TGTGCCAGCACATACAGCCGACAGACACGATACTCTGGAAACACCATATATTTT	CASTYSRQTRYSGNTIYF
NA	TRBV5-1	TRBJ2-1	NA	TGCGCCAGCAGCAGGGCCCGGCAGGGATCCTACAATGAGCAGTTCTTC	CASSRARQGSYNEQFF
many	TRBV7-2	TRBJ1-1	NA	TGTGCCAGCAGCGCGGGTGTTGAAGCTTTCTTT	CASSAGVEAFF
many	TRBV12-3/TRBV12-4	TRBJ2-2	NA	TGTGCCAGCAGTTTAAACCCAGGGGAGCTGTTTTTT	CASSLNPGELFF
few	TRBV9	TRBJ2-5	TRBD2	TGTGCCAGCAGCCCCAGCGGGGGCCCAGAGACCCAGTACTTC	CASSPSGGPETQYF
few	TRBV5-1	TRBJ1-1	NA	TGCGCCAGCAGCTCCACTCGGGTCCGGGGAATGAACACTGAAGCTTTCTTT	CASSSTRVRGMNTEAFF
few	TRBV20-1	TRBJ1-5	TRBD1	TGCAGTGCTAGGGGGGACAGGGTATATAGCAATCAGCCCCAGCATTTT	CSARGDRVYSNQPQHF
NA	TRBV11-2	TRBJ2-1	TRBD2	TGTGCCAGCAGCTTACTAGCGGGGGGTCGAGATGAGCAGTTCTTC	CASSLLAGGRDEQFF
once	TRBV6-1	TRBJ2-3	TRBD2	TGTGCCAGCAGTCCCGGGGGGGGGGCGGCAGATACGCAGTATTTT	CASSPGGGAADTQYF
few	TRBV9	TRBJ2-1	NA	TGTGCCAGCAGCGGGGGCGGGCCACAGAGCCTCTACAATGAGCAGTTCTTC	CASSGGGPQSLYNEQFF
few	TRBV6-5	TRBJ1-1	TRBD1	TGTGCCAGCACAATCGGACAGGGGTTACATACTGAAGCTTTCTTT	CASTIGQGLHTEAFF
few	TRBV28	TRBJ2-6	NA	TGTGCCAGCAGTCCCGGGGGCACTGGGGGGGCCAACGTCCTGACTTTC	CASSPGGTGGANVLTF
many	TRBV29-1	TRBJ2-1	NA	TGCAGCGTTGAGGGATCCTACAATGAGCAGTTCTTC	CSVEGSYNEQFF
many	TRBV20-1	TRBJ2-1	NA	TGCAGTGCACCCCGACCGGACTTCCACAACAATGAGCAGTTCTTC	CSAPRPDFHNNEQFF
few	TRBV20-1	TRBJ2-7	NA	TGCAGTGCTCAACCCGGCTACGAGCAGTACTTC	CSAQPGYEQYF
few	TRBV20-1	TRBJ1-1	NA	TGCAGTGCTAGAGACATCCATCCCGGGGGGAACACTGAAGCTTTCTTT	CSARDIHPGGNTEAFF
few	TRBV12-3/TRBV12-4	TRBJ1-1	TRBD1	TGTGCCAGCAGTGCCAGACAGGGTATAACTGAAGCTTTCTTT	CASSARQGITEAFF
NA	TRBV6-1	TRBJ2-5	NA	TGTGCCAGCAAACGGGACCCTGGGTTAGAGACCCAGTACTTC	CASKRDPGLETQYF
many	TRBV12-3/TRBV12-4	TRBJ1-1	NA	TGTGCCAGCAGTTTCCCGGGCAGTGAAGCTTTCTTT	CASSFPGSEAFF
many	TRBV29-1	TRBJ2-5	NA	TGCAGCGTTCAGACCCAGTACTTC	CSVQTQYF
NA	TRBV11-2	TRBJ2-7	NA	TGTGCCAGCAGCCCCTACGAGCAGTACTTC	CASSPYEQYF
NA	TRBV6-2/TRBV6-3	TRBJ2-7	NA	TGTGCCAGCAGTTGGGACCGGAAACGCTACGAGCAGTACTTC	CASSWDRKRYEQYF
many	TRBV25-1	TRBJ2-5	TRBD2	TGTGCCAGCAGTGGCCTTCGTGCGGGGGACTACCAAGAGACCCAGTACTTC	CASSGLRAGDYQETQYF
NA	TRBV25-1	TRBJ2-2	NA	TGTGCCAGCAGTGAAAGGGTCACAGGGTCCGGGGAGCTGTTTTTT	CASSERVTGSGELFF
few	TRBV20-1	TRBJ1-1	NA	TGCAGTGCTAGTGGACAACTCACTGAAGCTTTCTTT	CSASGQLTEAFF
NA	TRBV11-2	TRBJ2-1	NA	TGTGCCAGCAGCTTAGGGGGGCTAGCATCCTACAATGAGCAGTTCTTC	CASSLGGLASYNEQFF
NA	TRBV20-1	TRBJ1-2	NA	TGCAGTGCTAGTGTGTCCGGGCACTATGGCTACACCTTC	CSASVSGHYGYTF
many	TRBV27	TRBJ2-2	NA	TGTGCCAGCAGCCGATCAGGCGGGGAGCTGTTTTTT	CASSRSGGELFF
NA	TRBV15	TRBJ1-6	NA	TGTGCCACCAGCAGAGAAGGGGGTTCACCCCTCCACTTT	CATSREGGSPLHF
NA	TRBV4-3	TRBJ1-4	TRBD1	TGCGCCAGCAGCCAAGAGGACAGGGACAATGAAAAACTGTTTTTT	CASSQEDRDNEKLFF
NA	TRBV10-3	TRBJ2-3	NA	TGTGCCACCAGGGCGGGCCGAGACACAGATACGCAGTATTTT	CATRAGRDTDTQYF
NA	TRBV5-1	TRBJ2-1	NA	TGCGCCAGCAGCTTGGGAGGTCACAGGGTATACAATGAGCAGTTCTTC	CASSLGGHRVYNEQFF
many	TRBV6-1	TRBJ1-1	NA	TGTGCCAGCAGCCCGGACAGACGAGACACTGAAGCTTTCTTT	CASSPDRRDTEAFF
many	TRBV20-1	TRBJ1-1	TRBD1	TGCAGTGCTAGAGTTCCAACAGGGGACACTGAAGCTTTCTTT	CSARVPTGDTEAFF
few	TRBV6-2/TRBV6-3	TRBJ1-1	NA	TGTGCCAGCAGTTACTCGACTGTGAACACTGAAGCTTTCTTT	CASSYSTVNTEAFF
many	TRBV7-2	TRBJ2-5	NA	TGTGCCAGCAGCTTAGAATCCACTGGAGGGCGAGAGACCCAGTACTTC	CASSLESTGGRETQYF
NA	TRBV10-3	TRBJ2-1	TRBD2	TGTGCCATCAGTGAGCTAGCGGGGTCGGATAGCGATGAGCAGTTCTTC	CAISELAGSDSDEQFF
NA	TRBV7-8	TRBJ2-3	NA	TGTGCCAGTAGTTTACCGGGGGCAGATACGCAGTATTTT	CASSLPGADTQYF